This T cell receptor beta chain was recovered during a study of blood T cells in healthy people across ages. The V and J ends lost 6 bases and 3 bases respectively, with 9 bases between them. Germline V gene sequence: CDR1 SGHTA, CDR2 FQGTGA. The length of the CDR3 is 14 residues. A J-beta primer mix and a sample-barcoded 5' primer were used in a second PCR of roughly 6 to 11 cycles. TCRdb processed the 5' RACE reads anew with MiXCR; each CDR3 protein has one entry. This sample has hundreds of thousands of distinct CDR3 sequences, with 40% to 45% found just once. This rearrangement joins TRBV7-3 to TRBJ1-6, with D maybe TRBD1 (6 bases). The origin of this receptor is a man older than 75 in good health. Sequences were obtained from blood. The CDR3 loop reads CASRRDIYNSPLHF. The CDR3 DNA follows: TGTGCCAGCAGACGGGACATCTATAATTCACCCCTCCACTTT. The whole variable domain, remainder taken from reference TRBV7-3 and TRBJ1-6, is GAGVSQTPSNKVTEKGKYVELRCDPISGHTALYWYRQSLGQGPEFLIYFQGTGAADDSGLPNDRFFAVRPEGSVSTLKIQRTERGDSAVYLCASRRDIYNSPLHFGNGTRLTVT.